This T cell receptor beta chain was profiled in a study of blood T cell repertoires in COVID-19. Study background: Samples came from the United States, Italy and Spain, spanning acute and convalescent COVID-19. Sample material is recorded as cDNA or gDNA derived from T cells, B-cell-depleted T cells, or PBMCs.

Individuals drawn from approximately 22 US areas were about 18 to 89 years old. Allocation to cohorts depended on clinical history reported by the participants. TCRdb's table, derived via immunoSEQ multiplex PCR, lists solely in-frame clones and lacks some. The data show approximately 180,000 clones, 89% seen once. Germline V gene data show CDR1 as MDHEN and CDR2 as SYDVKM. V lost 1 base, J lost 4 bases, and 8 bases lay in between. The CDR3 covers 14 residues. The specimen was PBMCs or T cells enriched from blood (not recorded which). The genes are TRBV28 and TRBJ1-3, with D possibly being TRBD1 (5 bases). This TCR was sampled from a woman between 40 and 55 years old with acute COVID-19. CDR3 in amino acids: CASSLSGSGNTIYF. CDR3 nucleotide sequence: TGTGCCAGCAGTTTATCAGGGTCCGGAAACACCATATATTTT. The full variable domain, its missing parts supplied by reference TRBV28 and TRBJ1-3, is DVKVTQSSRYLVKRTGEKVFLECVQDMDHENMFWYRQDPGLGLRLIYFSYDVKMKEKGDIPEGYSVSREKKERFSLILESASTNQTSMYLCASSLSGSGNTIYFGEGSWLTVV.